The 4 T cell receptor beta chains below all came from one sample that was sequenced in a study of tumor-infiltrating lymphocytes in primary liver carcinoma. A primer in the constant region served to generate TCR beta cDNA from about 480 ng of total RNA. Three rounds of nested multiplex PCR with slightly modified ARM-PCR produced TCR beta libraries. Primers for the first two PCR rounds were TRBV1-TRBV30 forward primers and a C-beta reverse primer (about 9 cycles per round). Each CDR3 protein is one row after TCRdb ran MiXCR on the multiplex PCR reads. The data contain nearly 200,000 distinct CDR3 sequences, about 65% of them singletons. Unsorted whole blood served as the source of blood RNA, and germline DNA was extracted as well. Sequences were obtained from peripheral blood. The receptors derive from a woman aged 55-70 years with primary liver carcinoma and hepatitis B virus infection.

The rearrangement uses TRBV7-9 and TRBJ2-1, with TRBD1 identical over 7 bases. The germline V gene encodes CDR1 SEHNR and CDR2 FQNEAQ (reference sequence). V dropped 3 bases and J dropped 7; count of bases not matched to a gene: 18. This CDR3 comprises 18 residues. CDR3 coding DNA: TGTGCCAGCAGCTTCCGAGGTGGGAGTCGGACAGGCGAAAATGAGCAGTTCTTC. The encoded protein is CASSFRGGSRTGENEQFF. Variable domain in full (rest from reference TRBV7-9 and TRBJ2-1): DTGVSQNPRHKITKRGQNVTFRCDPISEHNRLYWYRQTLGQGPEFLTYFQNEAQLEKSRLLSDRFSAERPKGSFSTLEIQRTEQGDSAMYLCASSFRGGSRTGENEQFFGPGTRLTVL.

The table lists this clonotype with a count of one. Possible read error: a much larger clone is one base away. The V call is TRBV6-6, the J call TRBJ2-7, with D uncertain. Germline values: CDR1 MNHNY, CDR2 SVGAGI (reference sequence). V was clipped by 6 bases and J by 3 bases, with 18 bases between them. The CDR3 totals 15 residues. CDR3 in DNA: TGTGCCAGCAGCTCTCGCCGATTCTCTGGCTACGAGCAGTACTTC. Protein sequence: CASSSRRFSGYEQYF.

The chain uses TRBV11-2 and TRBJ2-1; TRBD2 agrees at 8 bases. CDR1 and CDR2 (germline): SGHAT, FQNNGV. The CDR3 extends over 17 amino acids. V lost 5 bases and J lost 12; bases outside the gene matches: 21. The CDR3 DNA reads as TGTGCCAGCAGCAGGAGACTAACGGGAGGGCCAGGGGATGGGCAGTTCTTC. Translating it yields CASSRRLTGGPGDGQFF.

Notes on this clonotype: A read error is possible here, since a much larger clone lies one base away. The chain uses TRBV5-4 and TRBJ2-7; 9 nucleotides line up with TRBD1. After removal of 6 bases from V and 8 bases from J, the junction contained 12 bases not matched to a gene. Germline assignment: CDR1 SGHNT and CDR2 YYREEE (reference sequence). CDR3 size: 14 residues. The CDR3 nucleotides are TGTGCCAGCAACTTAGGGGACAGGGTAAGGAAGCAGTACTTC. Residues: CASNLGDRVRKQYF.